This is a list of T cell receptor beta chains from one sample in a study of molecular identifiers for immune sequencing clone quantification. TCRdb itself ran the PCR reads through MiXCR, one entry per CDR3 protein. In the table there are more than 300,000 distinct CDR3 sequences, roughly a fifth of which are singletons. The sample was naive CD8+ T cells from blood, with Jurkat cell RNA spiked in. The receptors shown here come from a human donor in good health. Some libraries in this study had Jurkat cell RNA spiked in. Both conserved end residues are part of each CDR3. A D gene is named only where the DNA matches it firmly. Not every row has a clone size; where given, it reads once, few, many or a size class.

TRBJ2-3 | many | TRBV7-9 | - | CASSLSGDPTDTQYF | TGTGCCAGCAGCCTTTCAGGGGATCCTACAGATACGCAGTATTTT
TRBJ2-3 | many | TRBV4-3 | - | CASSQEVGVSDTQYF | TGCGCCAGCAGCCAAGAAGTAGGGGTTTCAGATACGCAGTATTTT
TRBJ2-5 | - | TRBV12-3/TRBV12-4 | TRBD2 | CASSPGLAGVRGETQYF | TGTGCCAGCAGTCCGGGACTAGCGGGGGTTAGAGGAGAGACCCAGTACTTC
TRBJ2-4 | - | TRBV7-9 | TRBD2 | CASSSSSGLAKNIQYF | TGTGCCAGCAGCTCTTCTAGCGGACTAGCCAAAAACATTCAGTACTTC
TRBJ2-5 | many | TRBV7-2 | - | CASSLVGLDETQYF | TGTGCCAGCAGCTTAGTAGGGCTAGATGAGACCCAGTACTTC
TRBJ2-7 | few | TRBV6-2/TRBV6-3 | - | CASSYSGHLEQYF | TGTGCCAGCAGTTACTCCGGGCACTTGGAGCAGTACTTC
TRBJ2-7 | many | TRBV4-3 | TRBD1 | CASSQGPQGANYEQYF | TGCGCCAGCAGCCAAGGCCCACAGGGGGCTAACTACGAGCAGTACTTC
TRBJ2-5 | - | TRBV6-2/TRBV6-3 | TRBD1 | CASGIYRGQEETQYF | TGTGCCAGCGGGATTTACAGGGGTCAGGAAGAGACCCAGTACTTC
TRBJ2-5 | many | TRBV7-9 | - | CASSQQTASQETQYF | TGTGCCAGCAGCCAACAGACCGCGAGCCAAGAGACCCAGTACTTC
TRBJ1-1 | many | TRBV6-5 | - | CASSPRVQLDTEAFF | TGTGCCAGCAGTCCTCGGGTCCAGTTGGACACTGAAGCTTTCTTT
TRBJ1-1 | once | TRBV7-9 | - | CASSLAMAMSTEAFF | TGTGCCAGCAGCTTAGCCATGGCCATGAGCACTGAAGCTTTCTTT
TRBJ2-3 | - | TRBV6-2/TRBV6-3 | - | CASSYIPGITDTQYF | TGTGCCAGCAGTTATATTCCAGGGATCACAGATACGCAGTATTTT
TRBJ2-5 | - | TRBV12-5 | TRBD1 | CASGSGQGVGETQYF | TGTGCTAGTGGTTCTGGACAGGGGGTAGGAGAGACCCAGTACTTC
TRBJ2-3 | many | TRBV7-9 | - | CASSPQQTDTQYF | TGTGCCAGCAGCCCCCAACAGACCGATACGCAGTATTTT
TRBJ1-1 | many | TRBV25-1 | TRBD1 | CASRAGGSNTEAFF | TGTGCCAGCAGGGCAGGGGGATCGAACACTGAAGCTTTCTTT
TRBJ2-3 | many | TRBV10-2 | - | CASRSRGTPDTQYF | TGCGCCAGCCGGTCCAGGGGAACCCCAGATACGCAGTATTTT
TRBJ2-7 | many | TRBV7-9 | - | CASSLASGRADEQYF | TGTGCCAGCAGCTTAGCATCGGGCAGGGCAGACGAGCAGTACTTC
TRBJ2-3 | many | TRBV3-1 | TRBD1 | CASSQDSWEDRGKEYF | TGTGCCAGCAGCCAAGATTCCTGGGAAGACAGGGGAAAGGAGTATTTT
TRBJ1-5 | few | TRBV6-6 | - | CASSSGPSSNQPQHF | TGTGCCAGCAGTTCTGGACCCTCGAGCAATCAGCCCCAGCATTTT
TRBJ2-5 | - | TRBV6-2/TRBV6-3 | - | CASNYGRYQETQYF | TGTGCCAGCAATTACGGACGGTACCAAGAGACCCAGTACTTC
TRBJ1-5 | few | TRBV19 | - | CASSLVRDFSNQPQHF | TGTGCCAGTAGCCTCGTTCGGGATTTTAGCAATCAGCCCCAGCATTTT
TRBJ2-2 | many | TRBV29-1 | - | CSVILEDTGELFF | TGCAGCGTCATCCTGGAGGACACCGGGGAGCTGTTTTTT
TRBJ1-1 | - | TRBV20-1 | - | CSARSGDGPVEAFF | TGCAGTGCTCGATCAGGGGACGGACCGGTAGAAGCTTTCTTT
TRBJ2-7 | many | TRBV25-1 | - | CASSDGGLSSYEQYF | TGTGCCAGCAGCGATGGTGGCCTAAGCTCCTACGAGCAGTACTTC
TRBJ2-6 | - | TRBV21-1 | - | CASSKRVRVSGANVLTF | TGTGCCAGCAGCAAGAGGGTCAGGGTCTCTGGGGCCAACGTCCTGACTTTC
TRBJ2-7 | - | TRBV28 | - | CASSFNLPGQYEGFYEQYF | TGTGCCAGCAGTTTCAACCTCCCGGGCCAGTACGAAGGTTTCTACGAGCAGTACTTC
TRBJ2-2 | many | TRBV14 | - | CASTRTHTGELFF | TGTGCCAGCACCCGGACGCACACCGGGGAGCTGTTTTTT
TRBJ2-7 | many | TRBV20-1 | - | CSARAPRGEQYF | TGCAGTGCTAGAGCACCACGGGGGGAGCAGTACTTC
TRBJ1-1 | - | TRBV13 | - | CASSWMNAEAFF | TGTGCCAGCAGCTGGATGAACGCTGAAGCTTTCTTT
TRBJ1-3 | many | TRBV28 | - | CASSLRGLANTIYF | TGTGCCAGCAGTTTAAGGGGACTAGCAAACACCATATATTTT
TRBJ1-4 | many | TRBV6-2/TRBV6-3 | - | CASPSSANEKLFF | TGTGCCAGCCCCAGTTCGGCTAATGAAAAACTGTTTTTT
TRBJ2-1 | few | TRBV7-9 | - | CASSSLVDPRAAEQFF | TGTGCCAGCAGCTCCCTCGTAGACCCCCGGGCGGCTGAGCAGTTCTTC
TRBJ1-1 | many | TRBV13 | - | CASSMGHSNTEAFF | TGTGCCAGCAGCATGGGACACTCGAACACTGAAGCTTTCTTT
TRBJ2-7 | many | TRBV7-9 | - | CASSSTFGLSSYEQYF | TGTGCCAGCAGCTCCACCTTCGGACTTAGCTCCTACGAGCAGTACTTC
TRBJ2-1 | many | TRBV12-3/TRBV12-4 | TRBD2 | CASSPDERGINEQFF | TGTGCCAGCAGCCCAGACGAGCGGGGAATCAATGAGCAGTTCTTC
TRBJ2-4 | many | TRBV4-2 | - | CASSQDWGQVGRSKNIQYF | TGTGCCAGCAGCCAAGATTGGGGCCAGGTTGGACGGTCCAAAAACATTCAGTACTTC
TRBJ2-1 | few | TRBV5-6 | - | CASSLRAAAYNEQFF | TGTGCCAGCAGCTTGAGGGCAGCGGCCTACAATGAGCAGTTCTTC
TRBJ2-7 | many | TRBV3-1 | - | CASSSERLSYEQYF | TGTGCCAGCAGCTCTGAGCGCCTCTCCTACGAGCAGTACTTC
TRBJ1-3 | many | TRBV9 | - | CASSVADGSGNTIYF | TGTGCCAGCAGCGTAGCAGACGGCTCTGGAAACACCATATATTTT
TRBJ2-7 | many | TRBV7-9 | - | CASSSGLGLHEQYF | TGTGCCAGCAGCTCGGGACTGGGGCTGCACGAGCAGTACTTC
TRBJ2-7 | many | TRBV7-2 | TRBD2 | CASSLVSSGSNEQYF | TGTGCCAGCAGCTTAGTTTCTAGCGGGAGTAACGAGCAGTACTTC
TRBJ1-2 | many | TRBV7-9 | - | CASSLVGDGYGYTF | TGTGCCAGCAGCTTAGTCGGGGACGGCTATGGCTACACCTTC
TRBJ2-3 | few | TRBV13 | TRBD2 | CASRGLAASTDTQYF | TGTGCCAGCAGGGGACTAGCGGCAAGCACAGATACGCAGTATTTT
TRBJ1-5 | - | TRBV18 | TRBD1 | CASSPGTGGGNQPQHF | TGTGCCAGCTCACCAGGGACAGGGGGCGGCAATCAGCCCCAGCATTTT
TRBJ1-1 | many | TRBV6-5 | TRBD1 | CASSSGTGVNMNTEAFF | TGTGCCAGCAGTTCCGGGACAGGGGTGAACATGAACACTGAAGCTTTCTTT
TRBJ2-3 | few | TRBV12-3/TRBV12-4 | - | CASSSSGDTQYF | TGTGCCAGCAGTTCCAGCGGAGATACGCAGTATTTT
TRBJ1-5 | few | TRBV24-1 | - | CATSVGYNQPQHF | TGTGCCACCAGTGTCGGTTACAATCAGCCCCAGCATTTT
TRBJ2-7 | many | TRBV25-1 | - | CASSFGQEQYF | TGTGCCAGCAGTTTTGGACAGGAGCAGTACTTC
TRBJ2-5 | many | TRBV19 | TRBD2 | CASEPAGGGLTQYF | TGTGCCAGTGAGCCGGCCGGCGGGGGGTTGACCCAGTACTTC
TRBJ2-7 | - | TRBV7-9 | - | CASSAPGAYEQYF | TGTGCCAGCAGCGCACCGGGGGCTTACGAGCAGTACTTC
TRBJ1-1 | many | TRBV18 | - | CASSLSGWAEAFF | TGTGCCAGCTCACTTTCAGGGTGGGCTGAAGCTTTCTTT
TRBJ2-1 | few | TRBV24-1 | - | CATASVYNEQFF | TGTGCCACCGCTAGCGTCTACAATGAGCAGTTCTTC
TRBJ2-3 | many | TRBV19 | - | CASSTAGTDTQYF | TGTGCCAGTAGTACCGCAGGGACAGATACGCAGTATTTT
TRBJ2-7 | many | TRBV5-6 | TRBD2 | CASSLRLAGASPKFEQYF | TGTGCCAGCAGCCTACGACTAGCGGGAGCCTCCCCTAAATTTGAGCAGTACTTC
TRBJ2-4 | many | TRBV7-9 | - | CASSLSAEYIQYF | TGTGCCAGCAGCTTATCGGCGGAGTACATTCAGTACTTC
TRBJ2-2 | many | TRBV12-3/TRBV12-4 | TRBD1 | CASSRTGWSNTGELFF | TGTGCCAGCAGTCGGACAGGGTGGTCGAACACCGGGGAGCTGTTTTTT
TRBJ1-6 | - | TRBV4-3 | - | CASSQDIPMSSYNSPLHF | TGCGCCAGCAGCCAAGATATTCCGATGAGCTCCTATAATTCACCCCTCCACTTT
TRBJ2-7 | many | TRBV29-1 | TRBD2 | CSVVGEGAEQYF | TGCAGCGTTGTGGGGGAGGGCGCCGAGCAGTACTTC
TRBJ2-7 | few | TRBV7-8 | - | CASSLEAGVHEQYF | TGTGCCAGCAGCTTAGAGGCCGGGGTGCACGAGCAGTACTTC